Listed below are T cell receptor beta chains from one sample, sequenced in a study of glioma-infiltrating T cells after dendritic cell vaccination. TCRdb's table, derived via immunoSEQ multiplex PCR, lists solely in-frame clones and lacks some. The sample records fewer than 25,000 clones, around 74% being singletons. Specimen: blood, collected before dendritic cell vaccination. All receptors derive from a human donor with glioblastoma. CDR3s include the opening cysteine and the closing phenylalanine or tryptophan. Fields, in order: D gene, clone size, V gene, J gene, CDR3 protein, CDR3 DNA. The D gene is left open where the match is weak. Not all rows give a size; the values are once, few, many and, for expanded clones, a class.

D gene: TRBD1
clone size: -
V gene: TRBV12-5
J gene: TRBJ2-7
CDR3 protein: CASGFGTGVMRDF
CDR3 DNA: TGTGCTAGTGGCTTCGGGACAGGGGTGATGAGGGACTTC

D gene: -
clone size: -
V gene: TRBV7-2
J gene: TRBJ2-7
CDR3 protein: CASSLATLEQYF
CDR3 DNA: TGTGCCAGCAGCTTAGCTACTTTGGAGCAGTACTTC

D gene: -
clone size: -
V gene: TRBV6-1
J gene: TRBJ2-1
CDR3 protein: CASSLSPPSYNEQFF
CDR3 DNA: TGTGCCAGCAGTCTAAGCCCCCCTAGCTACAATGAGCAGTTCTTC

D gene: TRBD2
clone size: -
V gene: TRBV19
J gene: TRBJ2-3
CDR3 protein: CASSRTSGNFDTQYF
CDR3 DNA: TGTGCCAGTAGTAGGACTAGCGGGAATTTCGATACGCAGTATTTT

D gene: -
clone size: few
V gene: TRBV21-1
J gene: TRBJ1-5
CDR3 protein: CASSKGQGGNQPQHF
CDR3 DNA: TGTGCCAGCAGCAAAGGGCAGGGGGGAAATCAGCCCCAGCATTTT

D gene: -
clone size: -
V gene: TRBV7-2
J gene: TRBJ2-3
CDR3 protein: CASQFTGTSDTQYF
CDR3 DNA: TGTGCCAGCCAGTTTACCGGGACATCAGATACGCAGTATTTT

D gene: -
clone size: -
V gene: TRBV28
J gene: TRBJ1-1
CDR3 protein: CASSIIKRRGNTEAFF
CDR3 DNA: TGTGCCAGCAGTATAATAAAGCGACGGGGGAACACTGAAGCTTTCTTT

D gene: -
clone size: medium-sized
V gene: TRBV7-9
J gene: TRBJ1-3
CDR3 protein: CASSLALTGNTIYF
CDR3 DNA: TGTGCCAGCAGCTTAGCGTTAACTGGAAACACCATATATTTT

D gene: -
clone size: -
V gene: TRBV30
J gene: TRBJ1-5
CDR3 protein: CAWSGGLNQPQHF
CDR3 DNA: TGTGCCTGGAGTGGAGGGTTGAATCAGCCCCAGCATTTT

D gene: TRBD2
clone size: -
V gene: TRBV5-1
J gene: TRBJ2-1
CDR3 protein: CASSLPSGSNEQFF
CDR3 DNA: TGCGCCAGCAGCTTGCCTAGCGGGAGTAATGAGCAGTTCTTC

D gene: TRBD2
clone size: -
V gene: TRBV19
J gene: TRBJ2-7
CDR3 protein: CASKSLAGRSHEQYF
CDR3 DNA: TGTGCCAGTAAGTCACTAGCGGGACGGTCCCACGAGCAGTACTTC

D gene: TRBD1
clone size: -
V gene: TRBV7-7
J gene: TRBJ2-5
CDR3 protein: CASSLGGTGGFETQYF
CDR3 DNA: TGTGCTAGCAGCTTAGGCGGGACAGGGGGCTTTGAGACCCAGTACTTC

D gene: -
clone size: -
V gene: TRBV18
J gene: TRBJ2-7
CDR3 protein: CASSPWAGDSTYQQYF
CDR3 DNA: TGTGCCAGCTCACCCTGGGCCGGGGACTCGACGTACCAACAGTACTTC

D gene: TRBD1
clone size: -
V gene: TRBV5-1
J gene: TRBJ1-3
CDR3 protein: CASSLGDRSSGNTIYF
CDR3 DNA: TGCGCCAGCAGCTTGGGGGACAGGAGCTCTGGAAACACCATATATTTT

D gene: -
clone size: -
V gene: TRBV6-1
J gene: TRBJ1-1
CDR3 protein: CASEPRRGLQTEAFF
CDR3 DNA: TGTGCCAGCGAACCCCGGCGGGGGCTTCAGACTGAAGCTTTCTTT

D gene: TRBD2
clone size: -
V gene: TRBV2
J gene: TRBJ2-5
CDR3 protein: CASTPREGRETQYF
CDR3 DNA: TGTGCCAGCACCCCGCGGGAGGGCCGGGAGACCCAGTACTTC

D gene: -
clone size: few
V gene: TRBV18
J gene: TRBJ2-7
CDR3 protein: CASSPSPGSYEQYF
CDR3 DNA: TGTGCCAGCTCACCATCTCCGGGGAGCTACGAGCAGTACTTC

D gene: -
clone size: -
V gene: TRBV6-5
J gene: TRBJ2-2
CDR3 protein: CASSYSTGELFF
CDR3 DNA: TGTGCCAGCAGTTATAGTACCGGGGAGCTGTTTTTT

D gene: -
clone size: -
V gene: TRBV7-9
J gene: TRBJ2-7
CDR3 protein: CASSPTRGGSYEQYF
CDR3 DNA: TGTGCCAGCAGCCCAACCAGAGGCGGCTCCTACGAGCAGTACTTC

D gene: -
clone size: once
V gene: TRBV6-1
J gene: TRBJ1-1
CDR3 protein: CASSELPGGGNTEAFF
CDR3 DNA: TGTGCCAGCAGTGAGCTACCGGGAGGGGGAAACACTGAAGCTTTCTTT

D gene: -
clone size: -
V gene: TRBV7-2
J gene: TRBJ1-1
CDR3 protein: CASSLVLSTEAFF
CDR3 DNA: TGTGCCAGCAGCTTAGTGTTGAGCACTGAAGCTTTCTTT

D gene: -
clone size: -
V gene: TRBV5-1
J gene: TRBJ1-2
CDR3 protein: CASSLASLNYGYTF
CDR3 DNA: TGCGCCAGCAGCTTGGCCTCTCTCAACTATGGCTACACCTTC

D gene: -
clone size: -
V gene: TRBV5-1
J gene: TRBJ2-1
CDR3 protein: CASSGGQPGNEQFF
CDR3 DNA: TGCGCCAGCAGTGGTGGACAGCCCGGCAATGAGCAGTTCTTC

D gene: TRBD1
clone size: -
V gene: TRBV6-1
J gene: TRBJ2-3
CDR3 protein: CASSEGWAGGLTDTQYF
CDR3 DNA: TGTGCCAGCAGTGAAGGGTGGGCAGGGGGCCTCACAGATACGCAGTATTTT

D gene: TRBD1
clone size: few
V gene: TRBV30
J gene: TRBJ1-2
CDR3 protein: CAWRQTSGTDYGYTF
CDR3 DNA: TGTGCCTGGAGACAAACCTCCGGGACAGACTATGGCTACACCTTC

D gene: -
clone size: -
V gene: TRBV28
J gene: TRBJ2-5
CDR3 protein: CASTPSAGDGETQYF
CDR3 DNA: TGTGCCAGCACTCCATCGGCAGGGGATGGAGAGACCCAGTACTTC

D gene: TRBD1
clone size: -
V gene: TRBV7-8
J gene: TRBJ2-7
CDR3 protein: CASSLRDRGTYEQYF
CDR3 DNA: TGTGCCAGCAGCCTCCGGGACAGGGGAACCTACGAGCAGTACTTC

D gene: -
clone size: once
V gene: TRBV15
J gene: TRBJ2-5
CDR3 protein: CATSRDFGGRGETQYF
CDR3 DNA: TGTGCCACCAGCAGAGATTTCGGGGGGCGAGGAGAGACCCAGTACTTC

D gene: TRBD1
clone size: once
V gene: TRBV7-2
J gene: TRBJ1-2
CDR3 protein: CASSPRGQGFYGYTF
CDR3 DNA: TGTGCCAGCAGCCCCCGGGGACAGGGGTTCTATGGCTACACCTTC

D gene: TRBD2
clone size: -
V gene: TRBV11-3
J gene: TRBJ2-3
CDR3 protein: CASSLPLTAGGRSSTDTQYF
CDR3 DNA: TGTGCCAGCAGCTTACCGTTAACGGCGGGAGGACGGTCGAGCACAGATACGCAGTATTTT

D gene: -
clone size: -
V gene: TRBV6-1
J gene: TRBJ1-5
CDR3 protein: CASRTESNQPQHF
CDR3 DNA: TGTGCCAGCAGGACAGAAAGCAATCAGCCCCAGCATTTT

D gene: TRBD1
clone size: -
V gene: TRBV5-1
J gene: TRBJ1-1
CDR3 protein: CASSLEPGGRPEAFF
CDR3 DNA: TGCGCCAGCAGCTTGGAGCCAGGGGGTAGACCTGAAGCTTTCTTT

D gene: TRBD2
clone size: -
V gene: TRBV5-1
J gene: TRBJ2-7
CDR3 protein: CASSLGLAGFLGSYEQYF
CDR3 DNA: TGCGCCAGCAGCTTAGGCCTAGCGGGATTCCTGGGCTCCTACGAGCAGTACTTC

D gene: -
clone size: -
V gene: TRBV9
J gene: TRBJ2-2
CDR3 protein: CASSPGVAQGELFF
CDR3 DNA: TGTGCCAGCAGCCCCGGGGTAGCCCAGGGGGAGCTGTTTTTT

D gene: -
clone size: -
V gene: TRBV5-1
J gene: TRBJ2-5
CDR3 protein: CASSLGRETQYF
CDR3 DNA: TGCGCCAGCAGCTTAGGGAGGGAGACCCAGTACTTC

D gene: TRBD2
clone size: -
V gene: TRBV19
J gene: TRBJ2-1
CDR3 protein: CASSRWASGVWNEQFF
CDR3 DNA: TGTGCCAGTAGTCGGTGGGCTAGCGGGGTCTGGAATGAGCAGTTCTTC